Shown below are 27 T cell receptor beta chains from a single sample sequenced in a study of identical twins. TCRdb fed the 5' RACE reads into MiXCR, producing one record per CDR3 protein. The sample has hundreds of thousands of distinct CDR3 sequences, 6.5% to 9.5% seen once. This same sample was also part of a study on yellow fever vaccine responses in identical twins.

The sequencing input was memory (CD45RO+) T cells sorted from blood. The receptor set was obtained from a young woman in good health.

The CDR3 DNA follows: TGTGCCAGCAGTTTTGGCAGGGCCTTCTTCAATCAGCCCCAGCATTTT. It yields the protein CASSFGRAFFNQPQHF. The chain links TRBV12-3 or TRBV12-4 to TRBJ1-5, with a weak D call TRBD1 (5 bases). The CDR3 contains 16 residues. V shed 3 bases and J shed 3 bases, with 15 bases lying between them.

The V and J genes are TRBV27 and TRBJ2-3; 13 bases are shared with TRBD2. With V trimmed by 1 base and J by 8 bases, 12 bases remained unmatched. From germline, CDR1 is MNHEY and CDR2 SMNVEV (reference sequence). The CDR3 has 18 residues. CDR3 nucleotide sequence: TGTGCCAGCAGTTTATTCGGACTAGCGGGAGTTGAGGGGGTTACGCAGTATTTT. Protein product: CASSLFGLAGVEGVTQYF.

This clonotype was picked up many times. The chain is built from TRBV20-1 and TRBJ1-5, with 7 bases aligning to TRBD1. V lost 5 bases and J lost 0; bases outside the gene matches: 10. In germline, CDR1 is DFQATT, CDR2 SNEGSKA (reference sequence). There are 16 residues in the CDR3. The CDR3 region is CSAQDRAGSSNQPQHF. The CDR3 coding sequence is TGCAGTGCTCAAGACAGGGCCGGATCTAGCAATCAGCCCCAGCATTTT.

The chain recombines TRBV10-2 with TRBJ1-2; TRBD1 aligns across 11 bases. Germline values: CDR1 WSHSY, CDR2 SAAADI. The CDR3 runs to 14 residues. V lost 3 bases and J lost 8; bases outside the gene matches: 5. The CDR3 loop reads CASSEKGQGEGYTF. The CDR3 nucleotides read TGCGCCAGCAGTGAAAAGGGACAGGGGGAGGGCTACACCTTC.

The chain recombines TRBV28 with TRBJ2-3, with 14 nucleotides matching TRBD2. The V segment lost 4 bases and the J segment 1 base; nucleotides outside the gene matches: 1. This CDR3 has 16 residues. Per the germline V gene, CDR1 is MDHEN and CDR2 is SYDVKM. The CDR3 coding sequence is TGTGCCAGCAGTTCGACTAGCGGGGGGGGCACAGATACGCAGTATTTT. Translating it yields CASSSTSGGGTDTQYF.

This clonotype was seen at least ten times. Its ends do not fully match the called genes, so a read error is possible. The rearrangement uses TRBV3-1 and TRBJ1-2; no firm D call. Looked up from germline, CDR1 is LGHDT and CDR2 is YNNKEL (reference sequence). The CDR3 extends over 12 amino acids. This CDR3 reads CASSPVEAAKIF. CDR3 bases: TGTGCCAGCAGCCCTGTGGAGGCCGCAAAGATCTTC.

This clonotype was detected only a few times. This chain joins TRBV12-3 or TRBV12-4 and TRBJ2-7; D remains ambiguous. V was clipped by 5 bases and J by 2 bases, with 19 bases between them. CDR3 length: 16 residues. The chain's CDR3 is CASSPSLTPAAYEQYF. CDR3 nucleotide sequence: TGTGCCAGCAGTCCCTCTCTGACCCCCGCTGCCTACGAGCAGTACTTC.

V and J are TRBV7-6 and TRBJ2-6; the D is unclear. V lost 2 bases, J lost 4 bases, and 9 bases lay in between. Per the germline V gene, CDR1 is SGHVS and CDR2 is FNYEAQ. The CDR3 has 15 residues. The CDR3 DNA follows: TGTGCCAGCAGCTTATTTTTGGCGGGGGCCAACGTCCTGACTTTC. Protein sequence: CASSLFLAGANVLTF.

The gene calls are TRBV24-1 and TRBJ2-2, with D uncertain. V was trimmed by 7 bases and J by 0 bases, leaving 11 bases between them. Germline CDR1 and CDR2: KGHDR and SFDVKD. This CDR3 comprises 15 residues. The CDR3 nucleotides are TGTGCCACCAGCCCTTGGAGCGCGAACACCGGGGAGCTGTTTTTT. Translation gives CATSPWSANTGELFF.

The CDR3, as DNA: TGTGCCAGCAGTACCTCTAGCGGGGGGCGATTGGGGGAGACCCAGTACTTC. Its protein product is CASSTSSGGRLGETQYF. This chain connects TRBV28 to TRBJ2-5, with TRBD2 identical over 11 bases. Per germline, CDR1 MDHEN and CDR2 SYDVKM. CDR3 size: 17 residues. V lost 5 bases and J lost 5; bases outside the gene matches: 13.

Many counts were recorded for this clonotype. The chain couples TRBV12-3 or TRBV12-4 to TRBJ2-5, with 9 positions matching TRBD2. J was trimmed by 5 bases and V by 4 bases; bases with no gene match: 11. This CDR3 comprises 16 residues. CDR3 DNA: TGTGCCAGCAGTTGGGCCTGGCGGGAGGGTTCTGAGACCCAGTACTTC. This encodes CASSWAWREGSETQYF.

CDR3 sequence: CASRGPTTSYEQYF. In DNA form, the CDR3 reads TGTGCCAGCAGGGGACCGACGACTTCTTACGAGCAGTACTTC. This chain links TRBV7-9 with TRBJ2-7; D may match TRBD1 or TRBD2 (5 bases each). The CDR3 loop spans 14 amino acids. Per the germline V gene, CDR1 is SEHNR and CDR2 is FQNEAQ (reference sequence). Trimming cost V 6 bases and J 4 bases, with 16 bases left between them.

This clonotype was picked up many times. The chain employs TRBV20-1 and TRBJ2-3; 7 bases map to TRBD1. With 3 bases clipped from V and 1 base from J, the junction kept 10 bases outside the gene matches. The length of the CDR3 is 16 residues. CDR1 is DFQATT and CDR2 is SNEGSKA in the germline V gene (reference sequence). CDR3 sequence reads: CSASSTGDSRTDTQYF. As DNA, the CDR3 is TGCAGTGCTAGTTCAACAGGGGATTCGCGCACAGATACGCAGTATTTT.

Many counts were recorded for this clonotype. J is TRBJ1-1 and V is TRBV5-1, with D possibly being TRBD1 (6 bases). From germline, CDR1 is SGHRS and CDR2 YFSETQ. The CDR3 runs 13 residues. V shed 7 bases and J shed 0 bases, with 10 bases lying between them. CDR3 nucleotides: TGCGCCAGCCGGACAGAGATGAACACTGAAGCTTTCTTT. Translated: CASRTEMNTEAFF. The full variable domain, with the rest looked up from reference TRBV5-1 and TRBJ1-1, is KAGVTQTPRYLIKTRGQQVTLSCSPISGHRSVSWYQQTPGQGLQFLFEYFSETQRNKGNFPGRFSGRQFSNSRSEMNVSTLELGDSALYLCASRTEMNTEAFFGQGTRLTVV.

V is TRBV13 and J is TRBJ1-3, with 11 bases aligning to TRBD1. Germline V CDR1 and CDR2: PRHDT, FYEKMQ (reference sequence). The CDR3 consists of 16 residues. The V and J ends lost 4 bases and 5 bases, in that order; junction bases with no gene match: 7. This chain's CDR3 is CASSSSGQGARNTIYF. The DNA for the CDR3 is TGTGCCAGCAGCTCCTCAGGACAGGGGGCCCGAAACACCATATATTTT. The entire variable domain, with the rest obtained from reference TRBV13 and TRBJ1-3, is as follows: AAGVIQSPRHLIKEKRETATLKCYPIPRHDTVYWYQQGPGQDPQFLISFYEKMQSDKGSIPDRFSAQQFSDYHSELNMSSLELGDSALYFCASSSSGQGARNTIYFGEGSWLTVV.

There are many counts of this clonotype. The chain links TRBV20-1 to TRBJ1-1; 8 nucleotides agree with TRBD1. J was trimmed by 0 bases and V by 6 bases; bases with no gene match: 6. Germline V lookup: CDR1 DFQATT, CDR2 SNEGSKA (reference sequence). CDR3 size: 14 residues. The CDR3 DNA follows: TGCAGTGCCCGGATGGACAGGGTGAACACTGAAGCTTTCTTT. Protein product: CSARMDRVNTEAFF.

This clonotype was seen more than once but under ten times. V usage is TRBV2 and J usage is TRBJ2-5, with D possibly TRBD1 on 5 matching bases. This CDR3 comprises 13 residues. Germline assignment: CDR1 SNHLY and CDR2 FYNNEI. V was pared by 6 bases and J by 5 bases, with 13 bases between. CDR3 nucleotide sequence: TGTGCCAGCAGAGAGACAGTCCTGGAGACCCAGTACTTC. Its protein product is CASRETVLETQYF. Complete variable domain (other parts from reference TRBV2 and TRBJ2-5): EPEVTQTPSHQVTQMGQEVILRCVPISNHLYFYWYRQILGQKVEFLVSFYNNEISEKSEIFDDQFSVERPDGSNFTLKIRSTKLEDSAMYFCASRETVLETQYFGPGTRLLVL.

This clonotype was picked up many times. The V and J genes are TRBV27 and TRBJ1-1; perhaps TRBD1 as D (5 bases). Trimming stripped 4 bases from V and 0 bases from J, with 9 bases between. Germline CDR1 reads MNHEY; CDR2 reads SMNVEV (reference sequence). This CDR3 has 14 amino acids. CDR3: CASSSPGLNTEAFF. Written as DNA, the CDR3 is TGTGCCAGCAGTTCCCCAGGGTTGAACACTGAAGCTTTCTTT.

This clonotype has at least ten counts. In DNA, the CDR3 is TGCGCCAGCAGCCAAGATGGGGTTGCTGGGACCCAGTACTTC. Residues: CASSQDGVAGTQYF. The chain has TRBV4-1 and TRBJ2-5; D call uncertain. This CDR3 has 14 amino acids. From germline, CDR1 is MGHRA and CDR2 YSYEKL. The V and J ends lost 0 bases and 7 bases respectively, with 12 bases between them.

This chain links TRBV29-1 with TRBJ2-5, with TRBD1 matching over 9 bases. Germline V CDR1 and CDR2: SQVTM, ANQGSEA. Trimming took 0 bases from V and 5 from J; bases not matched to a gene: 10. CDR3 length equals 16 residues. CDR3 protein: CSVEDPGQGWYETQYF. The CDR3 DNA reads as TGCAGCGTTGAAGATCCGGGACAGGGATGGTATGAGACCCAGTACTTC.

This clonotype was seen a few times. V gene TRBV20-1 combines with J gene TRBJ2-1, with D tentatively TRBD2 (6 bases). Trimming removed 1 base from V and 0 bases from J, with 16 bases in between. The CDR3 runs to 17 residues. In germline, CDR1 is DFQATT, CDR2 SNEGSKA (reference sequence). The CDR3 bases are TGCAGTGCTAGAGTTCAGTGGGGCGGGACCTCCTACAATGAGCAGTTCTTC. Its protein product is CSARVQWGGTSYNEQFF.

This clonotype has a count of ten or more. The CDR3 region has the DNA TGTGCCAGCAGCCCTGGACTAAGGGAGACCCAGTACTTC. Encoded protein: CASSPGLRETQYF. This sequence joins TRBV5-8 and TRBJ2-5; a weak D match, TRBD2 (6 bases). The V gene lost 4 bases and the J gene lost 5 bases, with 12 bases spanning the gap. This CDR3 comprises 13 residues. Germline assignment: CDR1 SGHTS and CDR2 YDEGEE.

The genes are TRBV28 and TRBJ2-1, with no clear D. V gave up 10 bases and J gave up 4 bases, with 17 bases separating them. CDR1 MDHEN and CDR2 SYDVKM come from the germline V gene. The CDR3 runs to 14 residues. DNA of the CDR3: TGTGCCACCTCGTGGGCTAACACTTACAATGAGCAGTTCTTC. Translated: CATSWANTYNEQFF.

The chain couples TRBV27 to TRBJ2-1; D is possibly TRBD1 (5 bases). Trimming removed 2 bases from V and 6 bases from J, with 14 bases in between. Germline values: CDR1 MNHEY, CDR2 SMNVEV (reference sequence). The CDR3 runs 15 residues. The CDR3 DNA reads TGTGCCAGCAGTTTAGGGGCAAGTTGGGGCAATGAGCAGTTCTTC. Residues: CASSLGASWGNEQFF.

This sequence joins TRBV12-3 or TRBV12-4 and TRBJ2-7; 7 bases match TRBD1. The CDR3 covers 14 residues. Germline trimming cut 5 bases from V and 3 bases from J; bases unmatched to any gene: 7. The CDR3 DNA is TGTGCCAGCAGTCCTGGACAGGTGGGCTACGAGCAGTACTTC. Encoded protein: CASSPGQVGYEQYF.

This clonotype was detected a few times. This chain connects TRBV4-1 to TRBJ2-3, with 8 bases that match TRBD1. The CDR3 runs 14 residues. CDR1 is MGHRA and CDR2 is YSYEKL in the germline V gene. V gave up 7 bases and J gave up 3 bases; unmatched junction bases: 6. This CDR3 reads CASTDRERTDTQYF. As DNA, the CDR3 is TGCGCCAGCACGGACAGGGAAAGGACAGATACGCAGTATTTT.

V is TRBV5-1 and J is TRBJ2-3; a possible D gene is TRBD2 (5 bases). This CDR3 is 16 amino acids long. Trimming pared 0 bases from V and 4 bases from J, leaving 15 bases between. The germline gives CDR1 SGHRS, CDR2 YFSETQ. CDR3 nucleotide sequence: TGCGCCAGCAGCTTGGGGCCCGCTGAGGGCGCAGATACGCAGTATTTT. Protein product: CASSLGPAEGADTQYF.